The clone carrying this T cell receptor beta chain was picked up many times. This record comes from a study of spatial heterogeneity in lung cancer. The wider study: Sequence detection consistently recorded a greater number of beta-chain than alpha-chain sequences.

Germline CDR1 is SGHRS and CDR2 is YFSETQ. This CDR3 is 14 amino acids long. V lost 0 bases and J lost 1, with 7 bases in between. The sample's time point: sample taken at primary tumor resection. The authors sequenced whole RNA from tumor, nontumor lung or frozen PBMC without sorting. Every TCR cDNA molecule carried a tag that served as a unique molecular identifier. In TCRdb, the 5' RACE reads were re-called with MiXCR into one record per CDR3 protein. The table lists 48,000 or so distinct CDR3 sequences, about 5.8% of them singletons, with over 8.5% in the top ten. The starting material was PBMCs, obtained at surgery. This sequence joins TRBV5-1 and TRBJ2-5, with D unclear. The source is a male donor with early-stage non-small cell lung cancer. The CDR3 region has the DNA TGCGCCAGCAGCTTGGTGGGCAGCCAAGAGACCCAGTACTTC. Its protein product is CASSLVGSQETQYF.